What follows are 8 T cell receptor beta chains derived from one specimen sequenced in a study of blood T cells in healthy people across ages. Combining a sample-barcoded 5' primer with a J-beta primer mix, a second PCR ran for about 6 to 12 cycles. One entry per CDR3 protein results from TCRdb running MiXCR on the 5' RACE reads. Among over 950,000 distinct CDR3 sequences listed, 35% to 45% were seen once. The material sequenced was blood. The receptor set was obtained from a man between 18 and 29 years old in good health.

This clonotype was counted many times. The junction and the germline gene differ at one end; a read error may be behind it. In DNA form, the CDR3 reads TGTGCTAGCAGTTTAGCCCAGGGGGATACGCAGTATTTT. It translates to CASSLAQGDTQYF. The V gene is TRBV7-7, the J gene TRBJ2-3, with D tentatively TRBD1 (6 bases). The CDR3 is made up of 13 amino acids. Looked up from germline, CDR1 is SSHAT and CDR2 is FNYEAQ (reference sequence).

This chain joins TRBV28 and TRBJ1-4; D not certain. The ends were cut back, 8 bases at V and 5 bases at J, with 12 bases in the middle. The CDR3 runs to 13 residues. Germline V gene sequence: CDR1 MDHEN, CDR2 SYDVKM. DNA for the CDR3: TGTGCCAGCTCGGGAGGTTTCAATGAAAAACTGTTTTTT. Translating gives CASSGGFNEKLFF.

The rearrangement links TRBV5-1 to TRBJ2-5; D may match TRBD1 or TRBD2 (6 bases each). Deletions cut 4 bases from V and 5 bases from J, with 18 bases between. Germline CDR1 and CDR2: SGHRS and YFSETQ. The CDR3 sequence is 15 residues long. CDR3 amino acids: CASSPLVGGQETQYF. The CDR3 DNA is TGCGCCAGCAGCCCCCTAGTGGGGGGCCAGGAGACCCAGTACTTC.

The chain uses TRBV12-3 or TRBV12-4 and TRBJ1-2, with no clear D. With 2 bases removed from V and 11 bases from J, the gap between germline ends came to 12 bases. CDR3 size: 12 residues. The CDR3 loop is CASSLSPTLYTF. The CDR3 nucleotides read TGTGCCAGCAGTTTAAGTCCTACTCTTTACACCTTC.

The DNA for the CDR3 is TGTGCCAGCAGCGAGACAGGAGGGTATTCACCCCTCCACTTT. This codes for CASSETGGYSPLHF. The chain combines TRBV12-3 or TRBV12-4 with TRBJ1-6; tentatively, D is TRBD1 (6 bases). Trimming shortened V by 6 bases and J by 8 bases, and 14 bases separated the two germline ends. This CDR3 contains 14 residues.

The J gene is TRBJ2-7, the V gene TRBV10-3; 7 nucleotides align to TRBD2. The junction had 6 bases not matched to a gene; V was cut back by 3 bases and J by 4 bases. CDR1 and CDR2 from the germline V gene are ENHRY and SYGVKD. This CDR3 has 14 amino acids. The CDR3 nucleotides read TGTGCCATCAGTGATGGACTAGTGGGATACGAGCAGTACTTC. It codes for CAISDGLVGYEQYF.

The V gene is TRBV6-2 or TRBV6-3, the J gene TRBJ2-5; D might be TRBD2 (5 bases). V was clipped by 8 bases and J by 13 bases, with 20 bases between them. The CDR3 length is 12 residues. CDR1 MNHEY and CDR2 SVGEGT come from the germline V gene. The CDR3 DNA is TGTGCCAGCCAAGCAGCATTCGGGAACCCGTACTTC. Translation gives CASQAAFGNPYF.

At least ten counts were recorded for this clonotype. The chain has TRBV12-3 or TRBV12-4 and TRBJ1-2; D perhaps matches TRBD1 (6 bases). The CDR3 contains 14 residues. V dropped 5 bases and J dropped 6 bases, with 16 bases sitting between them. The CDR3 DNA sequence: TGTGCCAGCAGTCCCAGCCAGGGGCTCCATGGCTACACCTTC. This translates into CASSPSQGLHGYTF.